This T cell receptor beta chain was sequenced during a study of blood T cell repertoires in COVID-19. Sequenced by immunoSEQ multiplex PCR; TCRdb stores in-frame clones only, minus some. The sample shows roughly 180,000 clones, 80% to 90% of them seen only once. The germline V gene has CDR1 SNHLY and CDR2 FYNNEI. The V segment lost 7 bases and the J segment 9 bases; nucleotides outside the gene matches: 12. The CDR3 loop spans 14 amino acids. This clonotype was obtained from a woman aged 40 to 50 with COVID-19, enrolled during active disease. The chain joins TRBV2 to TRBJ1-5; 7 positions agree with TRBD1. Sequencing was performed on peripheral blood. The CDR3 nucleotides read TGTGCCAGCACCCTCGACAGGGTTTATCGGCCCCAGCATTTT. This codes for CASTLDRVYRPQHF.